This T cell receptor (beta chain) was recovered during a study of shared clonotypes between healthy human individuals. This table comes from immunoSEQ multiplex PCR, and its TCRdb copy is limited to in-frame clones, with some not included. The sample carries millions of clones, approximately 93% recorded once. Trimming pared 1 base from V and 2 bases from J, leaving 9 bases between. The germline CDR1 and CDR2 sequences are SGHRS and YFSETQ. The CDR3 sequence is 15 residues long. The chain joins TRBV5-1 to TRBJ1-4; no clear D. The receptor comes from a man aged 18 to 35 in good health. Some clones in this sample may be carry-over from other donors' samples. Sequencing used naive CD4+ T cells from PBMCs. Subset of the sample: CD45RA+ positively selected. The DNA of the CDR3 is TGCGCCAGCAGCTTGCTGGGTTCCACTAATGAAAAACTGTTTTTT. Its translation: CASSLLGSTNEKLFF. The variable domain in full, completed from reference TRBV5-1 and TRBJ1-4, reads KAGVTQTPRYLIKTRGQQVTLSCSPISGHRSVSWYQQTPGQGLQFLFEYFSETQRNKGNFPGRFSGRQFSNSRSEMNVSTLELGDSALYLCASSLLGSTNEKLFFGSGTQLSVL.